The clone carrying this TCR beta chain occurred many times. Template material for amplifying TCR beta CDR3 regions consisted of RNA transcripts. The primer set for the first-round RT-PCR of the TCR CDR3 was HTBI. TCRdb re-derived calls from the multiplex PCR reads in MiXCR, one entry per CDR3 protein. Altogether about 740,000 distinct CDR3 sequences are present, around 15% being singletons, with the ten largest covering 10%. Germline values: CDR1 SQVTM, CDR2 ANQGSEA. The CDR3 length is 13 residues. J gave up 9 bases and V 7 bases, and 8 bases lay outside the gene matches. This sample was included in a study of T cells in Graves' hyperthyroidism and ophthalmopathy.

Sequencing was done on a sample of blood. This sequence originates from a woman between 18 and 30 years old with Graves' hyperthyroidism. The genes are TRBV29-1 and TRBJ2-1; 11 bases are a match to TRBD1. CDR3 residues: CSASSDRGPEQFF. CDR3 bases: TGCAGCGCATCGTCGGACAGGGGGCCTGAGCAGTTCTTC.